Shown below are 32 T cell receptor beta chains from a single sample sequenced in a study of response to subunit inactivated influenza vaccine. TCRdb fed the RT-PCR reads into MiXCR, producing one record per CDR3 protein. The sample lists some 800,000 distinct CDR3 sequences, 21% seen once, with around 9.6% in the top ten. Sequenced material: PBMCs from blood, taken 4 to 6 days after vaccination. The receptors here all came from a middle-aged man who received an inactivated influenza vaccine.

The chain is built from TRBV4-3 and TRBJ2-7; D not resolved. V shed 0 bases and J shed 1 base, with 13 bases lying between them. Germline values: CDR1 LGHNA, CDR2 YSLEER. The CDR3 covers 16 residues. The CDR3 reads CASSQDLTVRSYEQYF. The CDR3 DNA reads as TGCGCCAGCAGCCAAGATCTAACAGTACGTTCCTACGAGCAGTACTTC.

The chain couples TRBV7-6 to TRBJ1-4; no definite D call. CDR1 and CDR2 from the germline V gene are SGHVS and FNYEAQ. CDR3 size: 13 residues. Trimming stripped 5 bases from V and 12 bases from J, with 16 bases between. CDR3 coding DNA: TGTGCCAGCAGCCTAAGGACCGCCAAGGAACTGTTTTTT. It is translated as CASSLRTAKELFF.

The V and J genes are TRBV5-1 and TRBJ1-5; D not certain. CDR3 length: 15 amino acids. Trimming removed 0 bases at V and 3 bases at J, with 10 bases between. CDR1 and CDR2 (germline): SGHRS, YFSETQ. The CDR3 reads CASSLVGGNNQPQHF. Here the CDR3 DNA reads TGCGCCAGCAGCTTGGTGGGTGGCAACAATCAGCCCCAGCATTTT.

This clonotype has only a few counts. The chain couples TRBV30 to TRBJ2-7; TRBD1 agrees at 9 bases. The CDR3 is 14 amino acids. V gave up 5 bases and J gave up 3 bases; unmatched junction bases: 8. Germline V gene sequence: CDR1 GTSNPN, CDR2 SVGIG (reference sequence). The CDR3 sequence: CAWEGGQGSYEQYF. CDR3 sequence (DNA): TGTGCCTGGGAGGGGGGACAGGGTAGCTACGAGCAGTACTTC.

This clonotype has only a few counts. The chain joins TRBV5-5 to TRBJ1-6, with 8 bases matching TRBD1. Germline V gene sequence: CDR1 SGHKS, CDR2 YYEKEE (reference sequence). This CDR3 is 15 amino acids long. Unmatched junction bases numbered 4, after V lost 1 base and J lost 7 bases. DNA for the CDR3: TGTGCCAGCAGCTTGCGGACAGGGATGAATTCACCCCTCCACTTT. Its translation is CASSLRTGMNSPLHF.

Here the CDR3 reads CASSQGAVLNYGYTF. The DNA for the CDR3 is TGTGCCAGCAGCCAAGGAGCAGTACTTAACTATGGCTACACCTTC. The gene calls are TRBV3-1 and TRBJ1-2; D is ambiguous. The CDR3 length is 15 residues. The V gene lost 1 base and the J gene lost 1 base, with 10 bases spanning the gap. Germline V gene data show CDR1 as LGHDT and CDR2 as YNNKEL (reference sequence).

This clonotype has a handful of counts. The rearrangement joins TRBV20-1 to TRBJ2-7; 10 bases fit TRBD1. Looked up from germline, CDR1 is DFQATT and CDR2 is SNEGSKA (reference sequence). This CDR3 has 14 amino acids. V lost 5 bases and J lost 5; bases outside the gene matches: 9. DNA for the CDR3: TGCAGTGCTCTTACCCGACAGGGGGCCCACGAGCAGTACTTC. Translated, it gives CSALTRQGAHEQYF.

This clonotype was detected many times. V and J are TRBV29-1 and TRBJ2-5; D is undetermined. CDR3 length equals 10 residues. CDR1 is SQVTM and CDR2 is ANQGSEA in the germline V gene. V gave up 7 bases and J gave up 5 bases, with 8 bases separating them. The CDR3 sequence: CSAGQETQYF. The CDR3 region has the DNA TGCAGCGCCGGGCAGGAGACCCAGTACTTC.

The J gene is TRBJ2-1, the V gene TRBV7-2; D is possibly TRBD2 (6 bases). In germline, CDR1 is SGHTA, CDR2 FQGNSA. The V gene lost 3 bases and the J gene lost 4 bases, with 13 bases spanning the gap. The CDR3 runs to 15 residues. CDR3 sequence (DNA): TGTGCCAGCAGCTTCGTCCGGGAGCCGTACAATGAGCAGTTCTTC. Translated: CASSFVREPYNEQFF.

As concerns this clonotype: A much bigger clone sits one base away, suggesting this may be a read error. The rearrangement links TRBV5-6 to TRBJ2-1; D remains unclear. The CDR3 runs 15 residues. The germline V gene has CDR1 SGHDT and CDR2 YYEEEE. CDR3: CASTPAPSSHNEQFF. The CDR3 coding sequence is TGTGCCAGCACCCCAGCCCCAAGCTCCCACAATGAGCAGTTCTTC.

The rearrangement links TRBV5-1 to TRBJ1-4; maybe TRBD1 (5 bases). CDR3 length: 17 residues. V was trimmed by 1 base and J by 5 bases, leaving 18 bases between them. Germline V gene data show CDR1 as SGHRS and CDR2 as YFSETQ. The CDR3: CASSLLGAAGKNEKLFF. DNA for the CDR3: TGCGCCAGCAGCTTGCTGGGAGCGGCAGGGAAAAATGAAAAACTGTTTTTT.

The CDR3 DNA reads as TGTGCCAGCAGAACCGGTCACATTCAGTACTTC. Protein product: CASRTGHIQYF. The V call is TRBV6-2 or TRBV6-3, the J call TRBJ2-4; D is unclear. Germline V CDR1 and CDR2: MNHEY, SVGEGT. Deletions cut 6 bases from V and 8 bases from J, with 8 bases between. This CDR3 contains 11 residues.

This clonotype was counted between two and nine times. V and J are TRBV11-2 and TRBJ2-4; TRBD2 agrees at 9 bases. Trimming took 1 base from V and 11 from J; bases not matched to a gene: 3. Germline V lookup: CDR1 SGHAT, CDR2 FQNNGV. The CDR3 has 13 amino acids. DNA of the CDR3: TGTGCCAGCAGCTTAGGAATAGCGGGGGTTCAGTACTTC. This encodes CASSLGIAGVQYF.

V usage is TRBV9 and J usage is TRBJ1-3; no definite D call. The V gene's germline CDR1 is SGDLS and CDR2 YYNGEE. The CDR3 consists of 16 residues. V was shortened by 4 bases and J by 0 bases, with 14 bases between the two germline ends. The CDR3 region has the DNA TGTGCCAGCAGCCCAAGGGAGAGTCGCTCTGGAAACACCATATATTTT. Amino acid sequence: CASSPRESRSGNTIYF.

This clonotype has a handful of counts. CDR3 nucleotides: TGTGCCACCAGTGATTGGGGACTAGCGAATGAGCAGTTCTTC. Translated: CATSDWGLANEQFF. The rearrangement links TRBV24-1 to TRBJ2-1, with 10 bases lining up with TRBD2. Losses at the gene ends were 2 bases for V and 7 bases for J; bases not matched to a gene: 1. CDR3 length: 14 residues. Germline V CDR1 and CDR2: KGHDR, SFDVKD.

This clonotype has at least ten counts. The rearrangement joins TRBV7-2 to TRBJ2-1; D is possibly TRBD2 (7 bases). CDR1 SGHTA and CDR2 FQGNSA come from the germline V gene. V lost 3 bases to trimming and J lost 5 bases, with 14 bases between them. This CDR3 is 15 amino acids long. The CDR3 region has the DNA TGTGCCAGCAGCTTCGTGGCGGGGGCGAACAATGAGCAGTTCTTC. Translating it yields CASSFVAGANNEQFF. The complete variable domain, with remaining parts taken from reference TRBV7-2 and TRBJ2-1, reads GAGVSQSPSNKVTEKGKDVELRCDPISGHTALYWYRQSLGQGLEFLIYFQGNSAPDKSGLPSDRFSAERTGGSVSTLTIQRTQQEDSAVYLCASSFVAGANNEQFFGPGTRLTVL.

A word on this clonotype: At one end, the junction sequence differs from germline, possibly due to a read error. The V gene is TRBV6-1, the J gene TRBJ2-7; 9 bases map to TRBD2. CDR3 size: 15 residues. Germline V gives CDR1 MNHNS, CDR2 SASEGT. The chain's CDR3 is CASSRSGTSSHEQYF. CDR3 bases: TGTGCCAGCAGTCGCTCCGGGACTAGCTCCCACGAGCAGTACTTC.

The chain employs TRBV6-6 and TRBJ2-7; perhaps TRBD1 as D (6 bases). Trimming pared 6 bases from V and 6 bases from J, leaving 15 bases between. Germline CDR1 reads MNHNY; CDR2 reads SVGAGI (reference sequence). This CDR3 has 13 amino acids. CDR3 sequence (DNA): TGTGCCAGCAGGACAGGTTTCGACTTCGAGCAGTACTTC. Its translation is CASRTGFDFEQYF.

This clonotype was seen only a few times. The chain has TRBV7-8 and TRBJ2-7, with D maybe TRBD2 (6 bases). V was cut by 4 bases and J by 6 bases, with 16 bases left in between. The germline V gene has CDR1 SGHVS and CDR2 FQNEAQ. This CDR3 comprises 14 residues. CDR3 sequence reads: CASSWTTTAGEQYF. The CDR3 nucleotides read TGTGCCAGCAGCTGGACTACTACCGCCGGCGAGCAGTACTTC. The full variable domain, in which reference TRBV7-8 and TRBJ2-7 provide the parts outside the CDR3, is GAGVSQSPRYKVAKRGQDVALRCDPISGHVSLFWYQQALGQGPEFLTYFQNEAQLDKSGLPSDRFFAERPEGSVSTLKIQRTQQEDSAVYLCASSWTTTAGEQYFGPGTRLTVT.

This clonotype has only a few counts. CDR3 sequence (DNA): TGTGCCAGCAGTTGGTCCATCAGGACCCAACACGAGCAGTACTTC. It translates to CASSWSIRTQHEQYF. The chain couples TRBV27 to TRBJ2-7; the D is unclear. The CDR3 covers 15 residues. Per germline, CDR1 MNHEY and CDR2 SMNVEV (reference sequence). Trimming stripped 4 bases from V and 5 bases from J, with 18 bases between.

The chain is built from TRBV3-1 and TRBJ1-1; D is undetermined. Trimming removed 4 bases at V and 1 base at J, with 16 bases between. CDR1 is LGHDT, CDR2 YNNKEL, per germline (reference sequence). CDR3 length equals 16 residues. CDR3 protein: CASSLLQGRGNTEAFF. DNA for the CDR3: TGTGCCAGCAGCCTACTCCAAGGACGGGGGAACACTGAAGCTTTCTTT.

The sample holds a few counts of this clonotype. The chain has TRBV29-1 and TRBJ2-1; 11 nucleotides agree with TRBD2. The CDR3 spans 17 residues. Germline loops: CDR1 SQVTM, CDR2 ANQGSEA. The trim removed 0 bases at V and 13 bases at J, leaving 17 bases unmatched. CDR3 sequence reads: CSVEDRTMATSGGYQFF. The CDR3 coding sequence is TGCAGCGTTGAAGACCGCACTATGGCCACTAGCGGGGGCTACCAGTTCTTC.

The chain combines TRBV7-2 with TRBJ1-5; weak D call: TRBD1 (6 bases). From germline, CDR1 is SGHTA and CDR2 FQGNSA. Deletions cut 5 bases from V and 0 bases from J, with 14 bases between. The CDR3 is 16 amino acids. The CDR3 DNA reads TGTGCCAGCAGCCTCGTAGGGGGATATAGCAATCAGCCCCAGCATTTT. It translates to CASSLVGGYSNQPQHF.

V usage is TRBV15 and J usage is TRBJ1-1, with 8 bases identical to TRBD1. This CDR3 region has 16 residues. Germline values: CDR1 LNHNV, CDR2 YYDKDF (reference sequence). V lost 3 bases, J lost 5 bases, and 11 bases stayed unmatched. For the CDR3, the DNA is TGTGCCACCAGCAGCCGACAGGGGAAGGATTGGACTGAAGCTTTCTTT. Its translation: CATSSRQGKDWTEAFF.

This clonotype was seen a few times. CDR3 sequence reads: CSVEHDPGQEQFF. In DNA, the CDR3 is TGCAGCGTGGAACACGATCCGGGACAAGAGCAGTTCTTC. The rearrangement joins TRBV29-1 to TRBJ2-1; D possibly corresponds to TRBD1 (6 bases). Deletions cut 6 bases from V and 10 bases from J, with 19 bases between. The CDR3 consists of 13 residues. Germline CDR1 reads SQVTM; CDR2 reads ANQGSEA.

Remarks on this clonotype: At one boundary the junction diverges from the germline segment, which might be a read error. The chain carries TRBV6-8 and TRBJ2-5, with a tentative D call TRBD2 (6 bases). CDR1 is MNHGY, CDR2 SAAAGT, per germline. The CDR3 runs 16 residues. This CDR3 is CASSYSPIADHETQYF. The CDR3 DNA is TGTGCCAGCAGTTACTCGCCTATAGCGGACCATGAGACCCAGTACTTC.

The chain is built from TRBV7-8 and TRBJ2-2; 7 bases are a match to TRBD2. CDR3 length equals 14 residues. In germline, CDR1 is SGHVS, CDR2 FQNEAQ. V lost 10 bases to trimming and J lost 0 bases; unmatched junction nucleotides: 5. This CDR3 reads CATQAGANTGELFF. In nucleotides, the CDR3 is TGTGCCACCCAGGCGGGGGCGAACACCGGGGAGCTGTTTTTT.

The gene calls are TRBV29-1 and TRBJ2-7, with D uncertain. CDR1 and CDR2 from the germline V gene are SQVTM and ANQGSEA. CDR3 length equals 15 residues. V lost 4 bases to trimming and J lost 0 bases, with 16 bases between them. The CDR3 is CSVGLRQAPSYEQYF. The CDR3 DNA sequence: TGCAGCGTTGGTTTGAGACAAGCGCCCTCCTACGAGCAGTACTTC.

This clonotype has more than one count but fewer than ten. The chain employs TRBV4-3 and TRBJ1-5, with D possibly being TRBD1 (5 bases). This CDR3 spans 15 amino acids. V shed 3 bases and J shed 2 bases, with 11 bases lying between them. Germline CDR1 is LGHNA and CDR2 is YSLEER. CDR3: CASSQGVSGNQPQHF. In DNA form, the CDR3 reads TGCGCCAGCAGCCAGGGGGTTTCTGGCAATCAGCCCCAGCATTTT.

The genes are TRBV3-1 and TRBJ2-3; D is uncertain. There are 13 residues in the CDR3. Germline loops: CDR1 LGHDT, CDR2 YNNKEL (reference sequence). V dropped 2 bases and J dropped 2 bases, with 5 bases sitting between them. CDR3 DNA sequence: TGTGCCAGCAGCCAATTAACCACAGATACGCAGTATTTT. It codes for CASSQLTTDTQYF.

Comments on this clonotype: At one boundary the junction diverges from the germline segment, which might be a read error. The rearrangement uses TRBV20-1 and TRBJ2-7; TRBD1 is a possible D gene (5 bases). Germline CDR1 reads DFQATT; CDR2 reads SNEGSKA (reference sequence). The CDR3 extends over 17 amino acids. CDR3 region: CSAPLSPGQGLSSEQYF. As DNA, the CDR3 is TGCAGTGCTCCCCTTTCCCCCGGTCAGGGATTATCCTCCGAGCAGTACTTC.

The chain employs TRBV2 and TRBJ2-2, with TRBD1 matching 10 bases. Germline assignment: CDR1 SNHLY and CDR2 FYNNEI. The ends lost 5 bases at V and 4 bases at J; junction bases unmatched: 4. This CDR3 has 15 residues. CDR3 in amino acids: CASSTRTGGTGELFF. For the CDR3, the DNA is TGTGCCAGCAGTACTAGGACAGGGGGCACCGGGGAGCTGTTTTTT. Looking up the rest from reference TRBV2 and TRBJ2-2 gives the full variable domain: EPEVTQTPSHQVTQMGQEVILRCVPISNHLYFYWYRQILGQKVEFLVSFYNNEISEKSEIFDDQFSVERPDGSNFTLKIRSTKLEDSAMYFCASSTRTGGTGELFFGEGSRLTVL.